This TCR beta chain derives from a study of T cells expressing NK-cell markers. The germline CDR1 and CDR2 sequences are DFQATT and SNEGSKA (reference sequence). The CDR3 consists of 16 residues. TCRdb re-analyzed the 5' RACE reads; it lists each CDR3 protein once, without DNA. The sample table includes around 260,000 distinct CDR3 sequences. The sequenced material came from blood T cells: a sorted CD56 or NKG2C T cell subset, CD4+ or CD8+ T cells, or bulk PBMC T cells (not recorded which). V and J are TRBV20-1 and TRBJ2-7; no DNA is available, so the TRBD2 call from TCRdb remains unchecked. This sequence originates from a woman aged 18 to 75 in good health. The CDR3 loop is CSAREAPAGELYEQYF.